This T cell receptor beta chain was profiled in a study of blood T cell repertoires in COVID-19. Study in general: Sources were T cells, B-cell-depleted T cells, or PBMCs; the material itself was cDNA or gDNA.

CDR1 is MNHEY, CDR2 SMNVEV, per germline (reference sequence). V was trimmed by 0 bases and J by 5 bases, leaving 26 bases between them. The CDR3 has 21 residues. Clones were sequenced by immunoSEQ multiplex PCR, and TCRdb holds only the in-frame ones, with some missing. The table includes around 170,000 clones, less than 90% detected once. The receptor comes from a woman aged 70-85 years with acute or convalescent COVID-19. The sequencing input was peripheral blood. This chain joins TRBV27 and TRBJ1-6, with TRBD1 as a possible D gene (6 bases). The CDR3 DNA reads as TGTGCCAGCAGTTTATCGGGATTCTATCTCCTGACAGGTGGAAATAATTCACCCCTCCACTTT. Amino acid sequence: CASSLSGFYLLTGGNNSPLHF.